These 14 T cell receptor beta chains share one sample of origin, sequenced in a study of blood T cells in healthy people across ages. Then a second PCR, running about 7 to 11 cycles, was carried out with a sample-barcoded 5' primer and a J-beta primer mix. TCRdb processed the 5' RACE reads anew with MiXCR; each CDR3 protein has one entry. Of 700,000 to 950,000 distinct CDR3 sequences in the sample, more than 45% are singletons; the top ten hold 22%. Sequencing input: blood. All receptors derive from a young man in good health.

This clonotype was detected a few times. The V gene is TRBV2, the J gene TRBJ2-1; 8 bases fit TRBD2. CDR3 length equals 14 residues. Trimming removed 11 bases from V and 3 bases from J; junction bases left unmatched: 9. Per the germline V gene, CDR1 is SNHLY and CDR2 is FYNNEI. The CDR3, as DNA: TGTGCCCTAAGCGGGAGCATGGGCTACAATGAGCAGTTCTTC. It is translated as CALSGSMGYNEQFF.

This clonotype turned up a few times. The V call is TRBV14, the J call TRBJ2-7; 8 bases align to TRBD2. Germline V gene sequence: CDR1 SGHDN, CDR2 FVKESK. V trimming: 5 bases; J trimming: 1 base; junction bases outside the gene matches: 4. The CDR3 spans 14 residues. The CDR3 loop reads CASSSREGSYEQYF. The CDR3 DNA reads as TGTGCCAGCAGCTCCCGGGAGGGATCCTACGAGCAGTACTTC.

The rearrangement joins TRBV2 to TRBJ1-2, with a weak D call TRBD1 (5 bases). V was clipped by 3 bases and J by 4 bases, with 9 bases between them. In germline, CDR1 is SNHLY, CDR2 FYNNEI. The CDR3 is 13 amino acids. The CDR3 DNA is TGTGCCAGCAGTGATTTCGGGGCCTATGGCTACACCTTC. This translates into CASSDFGAYGYTF.

The V and J genes are TRBV6-6 and TRBJ1-1; D perhaps matches TRBD1 (6 bases). V was shortened by 6 bases and J by 9 bases, with 14 bases between the two germline ends. Germline assignment: CDR1 MNHNY and CDR2 SVGAGI (reference sequence). There are 12 residues in the CDR3. CDR3 bases: TGTGCCAGCAGCGACAGACAGGCCCAAGCTTTCTTT. Protein: CASSDRQAQAFF.

This clonotype was detected only once. The chain employs TRBV5-1 and TRBJ2-3; maybe TRBD2 (6 bases). V lost 3 bases to trimming and J lost 2 bases, with 10 bases between them. The CDR3 sequence is 14 residues long. Germline assignment: CDR1 SGHRS and CDR2 YFSETQ. The CDR3 here is CASSWGTYTDTQYF. CDR3 bases: TGCGCCAGCAGCTGGGGGACTTACACAGATACGCAGTATTTT. Full variable domain (remainder filled in from reference TRBV5-1 and TRBJ2-3): KAGVTQTPRYLIKTRGQQVTLSCSPISGHRSVSWYQQTPGQGLQFLFEYFSETQRNKGNFPGRFSGRQFSNSRSEMNVSTLELGDSALYLCASSWGTYTDTQYFGPGTRLTVL.

The chain is built from TRBV29-1 and TRBJ2-5; 7 bases fit TRBD2. There are 9 residues in the CDR3. Germline assignment: CDR1 SQVTM and CDR2 ANQGSEA. The junction had 1 base not matched to a gene; V was cut back by 4 bases and J by 11 bases. DNA of the CDR3: TGCAGCGTTGGGCGGGAGCAGTACTTC. This translates into CSVGREQYF.

This clonotype was found a few times. This chain links TRBV27 with TRBJ2-1, with 8 positions matching TRBD2. The length of the CDR3 is 16 residues. V was pared by 2 bases and J by 2 bases, with 5 bases of the junction left unmatched. Germline V gene data show CDR1 as MNHEY and CDR2 as SMNVEV (reference sequence). This CDR3 reads CASSLKGGGPYNEQFF. DNA for the CDR3: TGTGCCAGCAGTTTAAAGGGCGGGGGGCCCTACAATGAGCAGTTCTTC.

This clonotype was counted a few times. The chain carries TRBV20-1 and TRBJ1-1; D is ambiguous. The ends were cut back, 0 bases at V and 11 bases at J, with 13 bases in the middle. The CDR3 length is 12 residues. CDR1 and CDR2 (germline): DFQATT, SNEGSKA (reference sequence). DNA for the CDR3: TGCAGTGCTAGAGATGTCCGGGATCGGGCTTTCTTT. This encodes CSARDVRDRAFF.

The rearrangement uses TRBV20-1 and TRBJ2-6, with D unclear. Trimming cost V 4 bases and J 2 bases, with 12 bases left between them. The CDR3 is 15 residues long. Germline V gene sequence: CDR1 DFQATT, CDR2 SNEGSKA (reference sequence). This chain's CDR3 is CSAMDARAGANVLTF. CDR3 nucleotides: TGCAGTGCTATGGACGCCCGGGCTGGGGCCAACGTCCTGACTTTC.

V and J are TRBV7-2 and TRBJ2-3; 8 bases agree with TRBD2. Germline lookup yields CDR1 SGHTA and CDR2 FQGNSA. The CDR3 covers 16 residues. With V trimmed by 0 bases and J by 11 bases, 13 bases remained unmatched. The CDR3 is CASSLAPSLGGEGQYF. The CDR3 DNA sequence: TGTGCCAGCAGCTTAGCGCCCTCACTCGGGGGGGAGGGGCAGTATTTT. The whole variable domain, remainder taken from reference TRBV7-2 and TRBJ2-3, is GAGVSQSPSNKVTEKGKDVELRCDPISGHTALYWYRQSLGQGLEFLIYFQGNSAPDKSGLPSDRFSAERTGGSVSTLTIQRTQQEDSAVYLCASSLAPSLGGEGQYFGPGTRLTVL.

The CDR3 loop reads CASSSLRPPYNEQFF. The CDR3 DNA reads as TGTGCCAGCAGTTCCCTTAGGCCGCCCTACAATGAGCAGTTCTTC. The chain recombines TRBV6-2 or TRBV6-3 with TRBJ2-1; D is ambiguous. There are 15 residues in the CDR3. Germline assignment: CDR1 MNHEY and CDR2 SVGEGT. V was cut by 4 bases and J by 2 bases, with 12 bases left in between.

The V and J genes are TRBV6-6 and TRBJ2-5; a weak D match, TRBD1 (5 bases). Germline V gene sequence: CDR1 MNHNY, CDR2 SVGAGI (reference sequence). Trimming left V 5 bases short and J 11 bases short, with 12 bases between. The CDR3 covers 11 residues. Written as DNA, the CDR3 is TGTGCCAGCAGTGCAGGGCGAGAGCAGTACTTC. Protein: CASSAGREQYF.

This chain connects TRBV20-1 to TRBJ2-7; TRBD1 aligns across 7 bases. Germline V gene sequence: CDR1 DFQATT, CDR2 SNEGSKA (reference sequence). V shed 4 bases, J shed 0 bases, and the junction held 9 bases outside the gene matches. The CDR3 is 15 residues long. The CDR3 region has the DNA TGCAGTGCTAACTCACAGGGGCAGGCCTCCTACGAGCAGTACTTC. Its protein product is CSANSQGQASYEQYF.

The chain combines TRBV27 with TRBJ2-7, with 7 bases aligning to TRBD2. The CDR3 covers 14 residues. The germline V gene has CDR1 MNHEY and CDR2 SMNVEV (reference sequence). V gave up 10 bases and J gave up 4 bases; unmatched junction bases: 13. CDR3 amino acids: CATLPPRERYEQYF. DNA of the CDR3: TGTGCCACCCTCCCCCCGCGGGAGCGGTACGAGCAGTACTTC.